The sequence of this T cell receptor beta chain was determined in a study of blood T cell repertoires in COVID-19. This clone was detected once. Original analysis: How many nucleated cells were present was estimated from reference gene primer amplification. Some clones are missing from TCRdb's copy, which holds only in-frame ones; the method was immunoSEQ multiplex PCR. The V and J calls and clone size are taken from that table; D and trimming were inferred from the DNA. The repertoire holds about 360,000 clones, with 86% as singletons. V shed 8 bases and J shed 4 bases, with 11 bases lying between them. The CDR3 covers 13 residues. From germline, CDR1 is SNHLY and CDR2 FYNNEI.

The V gene is TRBV2, the J gene TRBJ1-4, with TRBD1 as a possible D gene (5 bases). Source material: peripheral blood. This clonotype was obtained from a woman aged 55-69 years with COVID-19, enrolled during active disease. In nucleotides, the CDR3 is TGTGCCAGCCTTGGGGGGAATAATGAAAAACTGTTTTTT. As protein: CASLGGNNEKLFF.